The source of this T cell receptor beta chain is a study of T-cell reconstitution after alpha-beta-depleted transplantation in children. Notes on the study in general: Several hundred rapidly expanded clones from non-depleted graft cells reportedly supplied alpha-beta T cells about two months post-transplant.

This clonotype was counted ten times or more. Its specificity is not known. The J segment lost 5 bases and the V segment lost 6 bases, leaving 9 bases of the junction unmatched. There are 15 residues in the CDR3. As it was prepared, the TCRbeta library received unique molecular identifiers. TCRdb recomputed calls from the PCR reads with MiXCR, one row per CDR3 protein. The repertoire includes roughly 300,000 distinct CDR3 sequences, 11% of them detected once, and 20% to 30% sits in the top ten. The sample consisted of peripheral blood, taken 180 days after TCRalphabeta/CD19-depleted stem cell transplant. The sequence was collected from a male patient aged 2-15 years who had a stem cell transplant for chronic granulomatous disease, so the T cells may come from the graft donor. This chain joins TRBV12-3 or TRBV12-4 and TRBJ2-5; 10 positions match TRBD1. The CDR3 loop is CASSYGTGASETQYF. CDR3 sequence (DNA): TGTGCCAGCAGCTACGGGACAGGGGCGTCGGAGACCCAGTACTTC.